This entry describes one T cell receptor beta chain. It may be a read error: a sequence one base away is much more abundant. Germline CDR1 is MNHEY and CDR2 is SVGEGT. The CDR3 is made up of 16 amino acids. Donors each provided about 9.5 milliliters of peripheral blood. Together with a sample-barcoded 5' primer, a J-beta primer mix was included in a second PCR lasting about 6 to 11 cycles. Every single cDNA molecule received a tag from a template-switch adaptor with 12 random nucleotides. TCRdb reanalysed the 5' RACE reads using MiXCR and keeps one entry per CDR3 protein. The table has 650,000 to 950,000 distinct CDR3 sequences, approximately 48% seen once. This sample is part of a study of blood T cells in healthy people across ages.

The chain links TRBV6-2 or TRBV6-3 to TRBJ2-5, with no clear D. The DNA matches TRBJ2-4 better at its end, which makes the J call doubtful. This TCR came from a man aged 55 to 69 in good health. The sequencing input was blood. CDR3 loop: CAGSRPPGFGKNIQYF. The DNA of the CDR3 is TGTGCCGGCAGTCGCCCCCCGGGTTTTGGCAAAAACATTCAGTACTTC.